These T cell receptor beta chains were read from a single sample in a study of neoadjuvant anti-PD-1 for oral cavity cancer. Profiling relied on immunoSEQ multiplex PCR, and the TCRdb table lists in-frame clones only, not all of them. The sample yields more than 7,500 clones, nearly 55% seen once. The source was tumor tissue, collected before nivolumab (anti-PD-1) treatment. The source of these receptors is a person aged 40-85 years with oral cavity squamous cell carcinoma. Both conserved end residues are part of each CDR3. Fields, in order: J gene, clone size, D gene, V gene, CDR3 protein, CDR3 DNA. D genes are given only for firm matches. Only some rows state a clone size, as once, few, many or a class for expanded clones.

TRBJ2-2	NA	NA	TRBV28	CASSFSTGELFF	TGTGCCAGCAGTTTTAGCACCGGGGAGCTGTTTTTT
TRBJ1-3	NA	TRBD1	TRBV28	CASRPSAGDRGRGNTIYF	TGTGCCAGCAGACCATCTGCCGGGGACAGGGGGCGGGGAAACACCATATATTTT
TRBJ2-2	NA	NA	TRBV9	CASSVDQGSGELFF	TGTGCCAGCAGCGTAGACCAGGGTTCCGGGGAGCTGTTTTTT
TRBJ2-5	NA	NA	TRBV11-2	CASSLDWGQETQYF	TGTGCCAGCAGCTTAGATTGGGGTCAAGAGACCCAGTACTTC
TRBJ1-5	NA	TRBD1	TRBV7-2	CASSWTGGNQPQHF	TGTGCCAGCAGCTGGACAGGGGGCAATCAGCCCCAGCATTTT
TRBJ1-2	NA	TRBD1	TRBV6-5	CASSADRGRDGYTF	TGTGCCAGCAGTGCGGACAGGGGGCGCGATGGCTACACCTTC
TRBJ1-5	NA	NA	TRBV7-9	CASSLIPWGSYSNQPQHF	TGTGCCAGCAGCTTAATCCCGTGGGGTAGTTATAGCAATCAGCCCCAGCATTTT
TRBJ2-1	NA	NA	TRBV25-1	CASSGGYDLGEQFF	TGTGCCAGCAGTGGGGGATATGACCTCGGTGAGCAGTTCTTC
TRBJ2-7	NA	NA	TRBV9	CASSPFGSYEQYF	TGTGCCAGCAGCCCCTTTGGTTCCTACGAGCAGTACTTC
TRBJ2-1	NA	NA	TRBV7-2	CASSLSGTGQFF	TGTGCCAGCAGCTTATCGGGGACGGGGCAGTTCTTC
TRBJ1-1	NA	NA	TRBV2	CASSLGHLNTEAFF	TGTGCCAGCAGCCTCGGACACTTGAACACTGAAGCTTTCTTT
TRBJ2-1	NA	NA	TRBV10-3	CAIKAPGTAYNEQFF	TGTGCCATCAAAGCCCCCGGGACGGCATACAATGAGCAGTTCTTC
TRBJ2-1	NA	TRBD2	TRBV6-6	CASSDLAGGHGQFF	TGTGCCAGCAGCGATCTAGCGGGGGGTCACGGGCAGTTCTTC
TRBJ2-2	NA	NA	TRBV27	CASSFGGELFF	TGTGCCAGCAGTTTCGGCGGGGAGCTGTTTTTT
TRBJ2-7	NA	TRBD2	TRBV27	CASSILAGGVNEQYF	TGTGCCAGCAGTATCCTAGCGGGAGGGGTAAACGAGCAGTACTTC
TRBJ2-7	NA	NA	TRBV14	CASSQDSKWTSPYEQYF	TGTGCCAGCAGCCAAGATAGCAAGTGGACCAGCCCCTACGAGCAGTACTTC
TRBJ2-3	medium-sized	NA	TRBV15	CATSRDSTDTQYF	TGTGCCACCAGCAGAGATAGTACGGATACGCAGTATTTT
TRBJ2-7	once	TRBD1	TRBV7-2	CASSSPTGRTEQYF	TGTGCCAGCAGCTCCCCGACAGGGCGGACCGAGCAGTACTTC
TRBJ1-5	once	TRBD1	TRBV5-6	CASSLAAGGYQPQHF	TGTGCCAGCAGCTTGGCCGCAGGGGGCTATCAGCCCCAGCATTTT
TRBJ1-5	NA	NA	TRBV7-9	CASSVDSHNQPQHF	TGTGCCAGCAGCGTCGACAGCCACAATCAGCCCCAGCATTTT
TRBJ2-7	few	NA	TRBV6-1	CASITLTYEQYF	TGTGCCAGCATTACTCTTACCTACGAGCAGTACTTC
TRBJ1-4	NA	NA	TRBV28	CASSLGRGATNEKLFF	TGTGCCAGCAGTTTGGGCAGGGGCGCAACTAATGAAAAACTGTTTTTT
TRBJ2-7	once	NA	TRBV7-6	CASSLESRGEQYF	TGTGCCAGCAGCTTAGAATCTAGAGGCGAGCAGTACTTC
TRBJ2-5	NA	NA	TRBV6-6	CASSSIKGRETQYF	TGTGCCAGCAGTTCCATTAAGGGGCGGGAGACCCAGTACTTC
TRBJ2-3	few	NA	TRBV30	CAWSVLWETGTDTQYF	TGTGCCTGGAGTGTACTATGGGAGACGGGCACAGATACGCAGTATTTT
TRBJ2-7	few	NA	TRBV7-9	CASSSRDFTYEQYF	TGTGCCAGCAGCTCCCGGGACTTTACCTACGAGCAGTACTTC
TRBJ2-3	NA	NA	TRBV7-6	CASSFGHLPTDTQYF	TGTGCCAGCAGCTTTGGGCACCTACCCACAGATACGCAGTATTTT
TRBJ1-5	NA	NA	TRBV5-8	CASSHVTGSGQPQHF	TGTGCCAGCAGCCATGTAACAGGGTCTGGACAGCCCCAGCATTTT
TRBJ2-1	NA	NA	TRBV6-5	CATRTSNNEQFF	TGTGCCACCAGGACCAGCAACAATGAGCAGTTCTTC
TRBJ2-1	NA	TRBD1	TRBV5-4	CASSILQGNNEQFF	TGTGCCAGCAGCATCCTACAGGGGAACAATGAGCAGTTCTTC
TRBJ2-7	NA	TRBD2	TRBV6-1	CASSAGLAGEIPFREQYF	TGTGCCAGCAGTGCGGGACTAGCGGGAGAGATTCCATTTCGCGAGCAGTACTTC
TRBJ2-3	NA	TRBD2	TRBV27	CASSWALAGGTDTQYF	TGTGCCAGCAGTTGGGCACTAGCGGGAGGAACAGATACGCAGTATTTT
TRBJ2-7	few	NA	TRBV6-6	CASSSSDLYQEQYF	TGTGCCAGCAGTTCCTCCGACTTGTACCAGGAGCAGTACTTC
TRBJ2-5	NA	NA	TRBV14	CASSQVRTPFPETQYF	TGTGCCAGCAGCCAAGTTAGGACACCTTTTCCAGAGACCCAGTACTTC
TRBJ1-3	NA	NA	TRBV15	CATSRAGPWTDSGNTIYF	TGTGCCACCAGCAGAGCCGGCCCATGGACCGACTCTGGAAACACCATATATTTT
TRBJ2-1	NA	TRBD2	TRBV12-5	CASGLSAGGTDEQFF	TGTGCTAGTGGTTTGTCAGCGGGAGGTACAGATGAGCAGTTCTTC
TRBJ2-3	few	NA	TRBV18	CASAGGRLSDTQYF	TGTGCCAGCGCTGGGGGGCGGCTGTCAGATACGCAGTATTTT
TRBJ2-3	NA	TRBD2	TRBV15	CATSRGGAGGPVDTQYF	TGTGCCACCAGCAGAGGGGGGGCGGGAGGGCCAGTAGATACGCAGTATTTT
TRBJ2-1	NA	TRBD2	TRBV6-4	CASSASGRGQNSGQFF	TGTGCCAGCAGTGCAAGCGGGAGGGGTCAAAATAGCGGGCAGTTCTTC
TRBJ2-7	NA	NA	TRBV5-6	CASSTRDRMSSYEQYF	TGTGCCAGCAGCACCAGGGACCGAATGAGCTCCTACGAGCAGTACTTC
TRBJ2-1	few	NA	TRBV5-1	CASSSSGHEQFF	TGCGCCAGCAGCTCCTCGGGCCATGAGCAGTTCTTC
TRBJ1-5	NA	TRBD1	TRBV18	CASSQDRAKPQHF	TGTGCCAGCTCTCAGGACAGGGCTAAGCCCCAGCATTTT
TRBJ1-5	medium-sized	NA	TRBV10-1	CASSGTFSNQPQHF	TGCGCCAGCAGTGGGACATTTAGCAATCAGCCCCAGCATTTT
TRBJ2-3	NA	TRBD1	TRBV7-9	CASSLGEGAFLADTQYF	TGTGCCAGCAGCTTAGGAGAGGGGGCGTTTTTAGCAGATACGCAGTATTTT
TRBJ1-5	NA	TRBD1	TRBV9	CASSPRTGGDPPIDNQPQHF	TGTGCCAGCAGCCCCCGGACAGGGGGCGATCCCCCGATAGACAATCAGCCCCAGCATTTT
TRBJ2-7	NA	TRBD1	TRBV2	CASSDRQGTIFSYEQYF	TGTGCCAGCAGTGATAGACAGGGCACCATCTTCTCCTACGAGCAGTACTTC
TRBJ1-1	NA	NA	TRBV6-6	CASSYPPETFF	TGTGCCAGCAGTTACCCCCCGGAGACTTTCTTT